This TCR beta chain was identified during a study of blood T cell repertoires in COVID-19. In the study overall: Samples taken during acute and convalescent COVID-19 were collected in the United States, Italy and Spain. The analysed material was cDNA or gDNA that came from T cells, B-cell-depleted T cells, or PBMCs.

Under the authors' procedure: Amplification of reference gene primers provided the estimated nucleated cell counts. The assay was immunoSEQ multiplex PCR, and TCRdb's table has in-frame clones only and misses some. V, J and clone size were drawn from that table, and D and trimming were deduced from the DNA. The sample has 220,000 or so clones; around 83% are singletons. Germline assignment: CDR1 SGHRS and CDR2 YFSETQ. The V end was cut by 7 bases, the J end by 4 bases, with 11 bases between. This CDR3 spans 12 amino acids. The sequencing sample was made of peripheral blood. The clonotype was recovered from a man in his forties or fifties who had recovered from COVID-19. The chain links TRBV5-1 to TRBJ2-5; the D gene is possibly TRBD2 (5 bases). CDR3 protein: CASGRTGETQYF. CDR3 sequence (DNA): TGCGCCAGCGGCCGGACTGGAGAGACCCAGTACTTC.